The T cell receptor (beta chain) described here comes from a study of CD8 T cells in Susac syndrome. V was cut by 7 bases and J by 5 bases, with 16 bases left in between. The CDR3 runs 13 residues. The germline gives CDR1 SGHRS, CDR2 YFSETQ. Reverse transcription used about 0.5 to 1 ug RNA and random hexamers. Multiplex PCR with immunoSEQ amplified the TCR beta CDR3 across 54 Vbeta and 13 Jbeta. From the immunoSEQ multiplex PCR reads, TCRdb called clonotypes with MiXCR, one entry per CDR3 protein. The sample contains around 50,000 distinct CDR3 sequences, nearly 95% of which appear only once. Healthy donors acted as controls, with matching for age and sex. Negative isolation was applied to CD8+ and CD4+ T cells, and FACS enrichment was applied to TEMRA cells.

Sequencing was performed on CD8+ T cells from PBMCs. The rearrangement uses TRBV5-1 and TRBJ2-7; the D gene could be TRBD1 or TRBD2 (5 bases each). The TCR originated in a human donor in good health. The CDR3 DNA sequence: TGCGCCAGCCGGGGCCCTCGAGGGGACGAGCAGTACTTC. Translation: CASRGPRGDEQYF.